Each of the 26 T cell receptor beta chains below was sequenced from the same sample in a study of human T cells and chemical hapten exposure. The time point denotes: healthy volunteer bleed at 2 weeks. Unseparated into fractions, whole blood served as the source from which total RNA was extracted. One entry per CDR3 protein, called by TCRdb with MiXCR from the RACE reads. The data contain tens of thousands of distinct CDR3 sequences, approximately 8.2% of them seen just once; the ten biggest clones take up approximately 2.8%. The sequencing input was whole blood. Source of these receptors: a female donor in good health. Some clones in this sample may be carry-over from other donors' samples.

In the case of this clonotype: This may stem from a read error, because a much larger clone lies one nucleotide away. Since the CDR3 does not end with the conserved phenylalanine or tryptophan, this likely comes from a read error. The CDR3 DNA reads as TGTGCCAGTATGGGACAGGGCTTAAATGAGCAGTTCCTC. This encodes CASMGQGLNEQFL. This chain joins TRBV2 and TRBJ2-1; TRBD1 agrees at 9 bases. The trim removed 9 bases at V and 7 bases at J, leaving 7 bases unmatched. This CDR3 region has 13 residues. CDR1 is SNHLY and CDR2 is FYNNEI in the germline V gene.

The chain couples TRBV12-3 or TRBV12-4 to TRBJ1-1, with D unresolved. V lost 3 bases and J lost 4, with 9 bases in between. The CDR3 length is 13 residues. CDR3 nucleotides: TGTGCCAGCAGTTTTGGGGAGAGCACTGAAGCTTTCTTT. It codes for CASSFGESTEAFF.

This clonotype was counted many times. CDR3: CASSFRLAERNEQFF. DNA for the CDR3: TGTGCCAGCAGCTTTAGACTAGCGGAAAGGAATGAGCAGTTCTTC. The chain combines TRBV7-8 with TRBJ2-1; TRBD2 matches at 9 bases. CDR1 and CDR2 (germline): SGHVS, FQNEAQ. V shed 3 bases, J shed 7 bases, and the junction held 7 bases outside the gene matches. The CDR3 sequence is 15 residues long.

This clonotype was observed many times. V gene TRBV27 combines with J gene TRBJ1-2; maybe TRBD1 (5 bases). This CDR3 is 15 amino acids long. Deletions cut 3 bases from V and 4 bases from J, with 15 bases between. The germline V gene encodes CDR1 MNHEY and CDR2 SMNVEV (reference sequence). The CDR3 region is CASSLGPGRSYGYTF. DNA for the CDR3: TGTGCCAGCAGTTTGGGCCCGGGACGGAGCTATGGCTACACCTTC.

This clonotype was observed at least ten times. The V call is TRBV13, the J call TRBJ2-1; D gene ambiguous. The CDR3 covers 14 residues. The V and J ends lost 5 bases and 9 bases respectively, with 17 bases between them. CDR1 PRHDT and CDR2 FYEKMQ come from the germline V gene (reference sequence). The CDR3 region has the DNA TGTGCCAGCAGCCGCCGGACCGTAGGTGGTGAGCAGTTCTTC. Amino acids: CASSRRTVGGEQFF. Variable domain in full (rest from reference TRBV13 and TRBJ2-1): AAGVIQSPRHLIKEKRETATLKCYPIPRHDTVYWYQQGPGQDPQFLISFYEKMQSDKGSIPDRFSAQQFSDYHSELNMSSLELGDSALYFCASSRRTVGGEQFFGPGTRLTVL.

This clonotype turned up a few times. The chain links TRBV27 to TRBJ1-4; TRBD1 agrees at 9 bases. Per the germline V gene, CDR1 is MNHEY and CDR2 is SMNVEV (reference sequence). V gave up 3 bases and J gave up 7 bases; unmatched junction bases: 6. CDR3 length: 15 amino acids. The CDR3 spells CASSFRTGVREKLFF. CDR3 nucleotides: TGTGCCAGCAGTTTCCGGACAGGGGTGCGTGAAAAACTGTTTTTT. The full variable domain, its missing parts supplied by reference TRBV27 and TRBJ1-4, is EAQVTQNPRYLITVTGKKLTVTCSQNMNHEYMSWYRQDPGLGLRQIYYSMNVEVTDKGDVPEGYKVSRKEKRNFPLILESPSPNQTSLYFCASSFRTGVREKLFFGSGTQLSVL.

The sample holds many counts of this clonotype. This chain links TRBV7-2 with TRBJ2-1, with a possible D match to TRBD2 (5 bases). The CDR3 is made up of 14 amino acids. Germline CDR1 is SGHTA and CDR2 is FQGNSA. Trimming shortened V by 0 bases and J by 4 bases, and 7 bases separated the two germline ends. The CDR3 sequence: CASSLAGEYNEQFF. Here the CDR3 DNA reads TGTGCCAGCAGCTTAGCGGGAGAGTACAATGAGCAGTTCTTC.

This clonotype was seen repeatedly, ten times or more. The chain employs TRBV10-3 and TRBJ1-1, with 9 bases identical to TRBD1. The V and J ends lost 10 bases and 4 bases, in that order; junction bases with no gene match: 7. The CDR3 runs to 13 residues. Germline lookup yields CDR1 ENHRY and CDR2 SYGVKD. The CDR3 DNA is TGTGCCACCGGGACAGGGTCGAGCACTGAAGCTTTCTTT. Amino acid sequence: CATGTGSSTEAFF.

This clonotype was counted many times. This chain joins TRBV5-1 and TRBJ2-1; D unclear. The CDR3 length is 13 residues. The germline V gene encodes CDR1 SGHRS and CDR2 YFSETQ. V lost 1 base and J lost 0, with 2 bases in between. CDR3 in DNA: TGCGCCAGCAGCTTGAGCTCCTACAATGAGCAGTTCTTC. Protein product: CASSLSSYNEQFF. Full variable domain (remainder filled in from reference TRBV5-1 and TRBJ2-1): KAGVTQTPRYLIKTRGQQVTLSCSPISGHRSVSWYQQTPGQGLQFLFEYFSETQRNKGNFPGRFSGRQFSNSRSEMNVSTLELGDSALYLCASSLSSYNEQFFGPGTRLTVL.

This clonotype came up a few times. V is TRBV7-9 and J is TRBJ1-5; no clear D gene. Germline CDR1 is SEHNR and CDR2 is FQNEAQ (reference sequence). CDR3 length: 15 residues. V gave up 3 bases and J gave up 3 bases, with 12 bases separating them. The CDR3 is CASSLEDGVNQPQHF. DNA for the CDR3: TGTGCCAGCAGCTTGGAGGACGGGGTCAATCAGCCCCAGCATTTT.

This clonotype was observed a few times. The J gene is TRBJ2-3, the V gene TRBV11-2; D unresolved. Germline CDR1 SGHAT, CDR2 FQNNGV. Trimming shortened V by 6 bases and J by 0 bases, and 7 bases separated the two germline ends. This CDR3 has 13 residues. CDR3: CASRKVSTDTQYF. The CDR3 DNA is TGTGCCAGCAGGAAGGTTAGCACAGATACGCAGTATTTT.

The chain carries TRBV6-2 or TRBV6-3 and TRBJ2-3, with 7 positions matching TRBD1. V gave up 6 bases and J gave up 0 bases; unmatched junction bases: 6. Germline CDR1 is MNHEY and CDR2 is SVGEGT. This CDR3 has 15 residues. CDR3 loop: CASRSGQTSTDTQYF. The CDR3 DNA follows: TGTGCCAGCAGATCGGGACAGACAAGCACAGATACGCAGTATTTT.

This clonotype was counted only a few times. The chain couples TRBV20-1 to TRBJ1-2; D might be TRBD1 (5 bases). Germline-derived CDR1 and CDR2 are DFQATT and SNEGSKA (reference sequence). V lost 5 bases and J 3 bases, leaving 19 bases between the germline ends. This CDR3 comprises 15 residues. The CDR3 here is CSAAGHAKKDYGYTF. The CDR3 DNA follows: TGCAGTGCTGCAGGACACGCGAAAAAGGACTATGGCTACACCTTC.

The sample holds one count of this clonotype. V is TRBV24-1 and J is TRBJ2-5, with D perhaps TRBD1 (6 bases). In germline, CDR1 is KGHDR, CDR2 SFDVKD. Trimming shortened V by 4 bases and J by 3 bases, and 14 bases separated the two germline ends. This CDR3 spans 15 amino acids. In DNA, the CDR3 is TGTGCCACCAGTGACCCCCGGACAGTCGAAGAGACCCAGTACTTC. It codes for CATSDPRTVEETQYF.

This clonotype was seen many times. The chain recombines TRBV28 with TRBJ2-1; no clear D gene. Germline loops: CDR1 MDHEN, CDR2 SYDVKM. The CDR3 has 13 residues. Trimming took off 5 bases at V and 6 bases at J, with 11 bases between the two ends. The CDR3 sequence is CASSPGPRNEQFF. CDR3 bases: TGTGCCAGCAGTCCTGGACCCCGCAATGAGCAGTTCTTC.

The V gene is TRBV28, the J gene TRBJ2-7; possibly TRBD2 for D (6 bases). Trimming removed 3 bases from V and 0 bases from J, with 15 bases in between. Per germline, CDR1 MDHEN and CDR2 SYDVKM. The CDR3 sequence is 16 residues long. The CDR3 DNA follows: TGTGCCAGCAGTTTCATGGGGGGACTCAGCTCCTACGAGCAGTACTTC. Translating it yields CASSFMGGLSSYEQYF.

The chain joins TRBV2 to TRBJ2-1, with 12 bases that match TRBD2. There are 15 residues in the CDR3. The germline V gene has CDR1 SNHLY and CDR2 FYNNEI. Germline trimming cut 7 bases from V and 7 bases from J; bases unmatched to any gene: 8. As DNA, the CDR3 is TGTGCCAGCAAGGGTACTAGCGGGAGGACGAATGAGCAGTTCTTC. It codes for CASKGTSGRTNEQFF.

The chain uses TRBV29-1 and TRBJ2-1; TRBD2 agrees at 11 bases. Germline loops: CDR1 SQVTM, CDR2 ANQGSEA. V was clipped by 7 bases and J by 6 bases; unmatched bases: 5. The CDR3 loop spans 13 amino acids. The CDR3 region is CSGRTSGRNEQFF. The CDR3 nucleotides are TGCAGCGGGAGGACTAGCGGGCGCAATGAGCAGTTCTTC.

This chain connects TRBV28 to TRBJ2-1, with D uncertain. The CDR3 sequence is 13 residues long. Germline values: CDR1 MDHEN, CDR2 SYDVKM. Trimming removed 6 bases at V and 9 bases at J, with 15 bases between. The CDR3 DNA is TGTGCCAGCAGGGCCTCGATCAAGGGTGAGCAGTTCTTC. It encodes CASRASIKGEQFF.

The CDR3: CASSVRDRGLGANVLTF. For the CDR3, the DNA is TGTGCCAGCAGCGTCAGGGACAGGGGGCTTGGGGCCAACGTCCTGACTTTC. The J gene is TRBJ2-6, the V gene TRBV4-2; 12 bases align to TRBD1. This CDR3 has 17 residues. Germline CDR1 is LGHNA and CDR2 is YNFKEQ. V shed 5 bases and J 3 bases; nucleotides not matched to a gene: 5.

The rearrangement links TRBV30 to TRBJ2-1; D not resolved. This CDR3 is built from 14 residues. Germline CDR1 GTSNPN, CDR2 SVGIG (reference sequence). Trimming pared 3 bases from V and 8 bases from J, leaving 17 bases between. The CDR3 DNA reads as TGTGCCTGGAGGTTGAGGAGCCCCTGGGATGAGCAGTTCTTC. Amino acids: CAWRLRSPWDEQFF.

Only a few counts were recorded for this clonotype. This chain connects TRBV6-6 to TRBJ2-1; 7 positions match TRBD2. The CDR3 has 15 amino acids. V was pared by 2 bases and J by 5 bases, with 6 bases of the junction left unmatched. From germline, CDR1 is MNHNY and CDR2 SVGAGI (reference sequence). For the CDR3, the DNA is TGTGCCAGCAGTTACCGGGACGGACTAGACAATGAGCAGTTCTTC. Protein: CASSYRDGLDNEQFF.

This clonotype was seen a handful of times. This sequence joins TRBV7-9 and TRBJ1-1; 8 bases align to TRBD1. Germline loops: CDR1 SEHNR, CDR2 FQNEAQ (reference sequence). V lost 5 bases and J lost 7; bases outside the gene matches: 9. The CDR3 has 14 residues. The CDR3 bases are TGTGCCAGCAGCCTCGGACAGGGCGGGAGTGAAGCTTTCTTT. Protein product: CASSLGQGGSEAFF.

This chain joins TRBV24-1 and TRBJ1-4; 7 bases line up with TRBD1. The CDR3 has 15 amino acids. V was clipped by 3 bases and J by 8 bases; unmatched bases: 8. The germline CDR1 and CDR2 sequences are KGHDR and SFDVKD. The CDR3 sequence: CATSDGTEPREKLFF. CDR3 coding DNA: TGTGCCACCAGTGATGGGACAGAGCCTAGGGAAAAACTGTTTTTT.

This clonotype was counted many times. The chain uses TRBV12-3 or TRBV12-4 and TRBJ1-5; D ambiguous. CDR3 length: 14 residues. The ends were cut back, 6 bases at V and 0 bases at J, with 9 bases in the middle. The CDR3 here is CASSPIYSNQPQHF. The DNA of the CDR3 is TGTGCCAGCAGCCCTATCTATAGCAATCAGCCCCAGCATTTT.

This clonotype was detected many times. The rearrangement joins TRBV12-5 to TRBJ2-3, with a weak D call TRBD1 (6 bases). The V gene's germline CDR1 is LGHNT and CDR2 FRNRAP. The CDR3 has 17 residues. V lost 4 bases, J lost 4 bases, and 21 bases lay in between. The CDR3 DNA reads TGTGCTAGTGGTTGGACCCGAAGTCTGGGGGCATCAGATACGCAGTATTTT. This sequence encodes CASGWTRSLGASDTQYF.